A single sample is the source of the 2 T cell receptor beta chains below, sequenced in a study of early T cells in non-severe SARS-CoV-2 infection. TCRdb re-derived calls from the 5' RACE reads in MiXCR, one entry per CDR3 protein. The repertoire holds 59,000 or so distinct CDR3 sequences, 10% to 15% seen once, with approximately 1.3% in the top ten. Sequences were derived from whole blood, sampled at baseline. The receptors derive from an adult who was a healthcare worker with PCR-confirmed SARS-CoV-2 infection or an uninfected control (not recorded which).

This clonotype was recorded at least ten times. J is TRBJ2-5 and V is TRBV7-9, with D maybe TRBD1 (7 bases). The CDR3 sequence is 16 residues long. Looked up from germline, CDR1 is SEHNR and CDR2 is FQNEAQ (reference sequence). With 4 bases removed from V and 2 bases from J, the gap between germline ends came to 17 bases. In DNA form, the CDR3 reads TGTGCCAGCAGCTCTATAATGGGGGGACAGCAAGAGACCCAGTACTTC. Translating gives CASSSIMGGQQETQYF.

This chain links TRBV10-3 with TRBJ1-2; a weak D match, TRBD1 (5 bases). The ends were cut back, 4 bases at V and 5 bases at J, with 11 bases in the middle. Germline CDR1 ENHRY, CDR2 SYGVKD. The CDR3 loop spans 13 amino acids. In nucleotides, the CDR3 is TGTGCCATCAGTGCCGACAGTTTGTATGGCTACACCTTC. Translation gives CAISADSLYGYTF.